Sequencing of this T cell receptor (beta chain) was carried out in a study of shared clonotypes between healthy human individuals. Profiled with immunoSEQ multiplex PCR; TCRdb holds only in-frame clones, not every one. This table holds about 2.3 million clones, more than 80% found once. With V trimmed by 3 bases and J by 5 bases, 9 bases remained unmatched. The CDR3 contains 16 residues. Germline V gene sequence: CDR1 SGHTA, CDR2 FQGNSA. This clonotype originated in a young man in good health. Some clones in this sample may be carry-over from other donors' samples. The sequencing input was naive CD4+ T cells from PBMCs. Subset meaning: CD45RA+ positively selected. This chain uses TRBV7-2 with TRBJ2-2, with 7 bases aligning to TRBD1. DNA of the CDR3: TGTGCCAGCAGCTTTCCTGGGGACAGAAAAACCGGGGAGCTGTTTTTT. Translation: CASSFPGDRKTGELFF.